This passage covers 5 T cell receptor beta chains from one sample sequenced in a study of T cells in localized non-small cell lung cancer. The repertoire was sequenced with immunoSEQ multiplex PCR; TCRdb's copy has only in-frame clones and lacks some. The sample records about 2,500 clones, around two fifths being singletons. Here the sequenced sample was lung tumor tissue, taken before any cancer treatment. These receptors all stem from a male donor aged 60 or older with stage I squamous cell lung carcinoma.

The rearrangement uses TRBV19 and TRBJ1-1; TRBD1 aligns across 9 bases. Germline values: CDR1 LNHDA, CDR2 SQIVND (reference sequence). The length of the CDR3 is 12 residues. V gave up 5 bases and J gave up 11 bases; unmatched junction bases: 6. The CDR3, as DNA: TGTGCCAGTAGTTTGTGGACAGGGGAGGCTTTCTTT. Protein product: CASSLWTGEAFF.

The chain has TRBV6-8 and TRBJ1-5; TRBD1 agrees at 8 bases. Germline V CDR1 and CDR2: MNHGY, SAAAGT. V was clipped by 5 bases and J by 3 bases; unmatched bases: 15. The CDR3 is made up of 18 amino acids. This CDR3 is CASSLISFGTGHNQPQHF. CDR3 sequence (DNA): TGTGCCAGCAGTCTCATTTCGTTTGGGACAGGACACAATCAGCCCCAGCATTTT.

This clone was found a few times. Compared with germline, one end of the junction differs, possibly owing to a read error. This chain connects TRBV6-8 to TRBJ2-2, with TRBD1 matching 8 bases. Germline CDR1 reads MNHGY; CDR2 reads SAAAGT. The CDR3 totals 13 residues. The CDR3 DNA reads TGTGCCATCAGTTTCAGGGGGCCCGGGGAGCTGTTTTTT. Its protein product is CAISFRGPGELFF.

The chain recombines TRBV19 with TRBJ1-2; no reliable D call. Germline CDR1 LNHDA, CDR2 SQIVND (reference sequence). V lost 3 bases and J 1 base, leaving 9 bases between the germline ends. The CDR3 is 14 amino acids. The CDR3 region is CASSMADGNYGYTF. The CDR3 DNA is TGTGCCAGTAGTATGGCCGACGGTAACTATGGCTACACCTTC.

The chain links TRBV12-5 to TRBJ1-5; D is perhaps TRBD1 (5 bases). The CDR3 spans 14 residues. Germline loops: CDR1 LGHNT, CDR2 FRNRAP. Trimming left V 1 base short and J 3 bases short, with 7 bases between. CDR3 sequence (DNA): TGTGCTAGTGGTTTGGGGGACGCCAATCAGCCCCAGCATTTT. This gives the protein CASGLGDANQPQHF.